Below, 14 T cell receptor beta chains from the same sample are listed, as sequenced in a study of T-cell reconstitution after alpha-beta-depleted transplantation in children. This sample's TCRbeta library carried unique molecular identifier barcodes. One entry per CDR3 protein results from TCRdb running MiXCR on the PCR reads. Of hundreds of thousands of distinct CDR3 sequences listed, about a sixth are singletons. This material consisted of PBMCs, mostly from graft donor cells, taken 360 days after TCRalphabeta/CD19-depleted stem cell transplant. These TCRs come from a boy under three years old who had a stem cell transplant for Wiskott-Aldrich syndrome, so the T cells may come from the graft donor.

CDR3 nucleotides: TGTGCCAGCTCACCACTCTCCAGGGGGCTCGGCACAGATACGCAGTATTTT. Translating it yields CASSPLSRGLGTDTQYF. The V gene is TRBV18, the J gene TRBJ2-3; 8 bases are a match to TRBD1. Germline V gene lookup returns CDR1 KGHSH and CDR2 LQKENI. The CDR3 consists of 17 residues. The ends lost 1 base at V and 1 base at J; junction bases unmatched: 7.

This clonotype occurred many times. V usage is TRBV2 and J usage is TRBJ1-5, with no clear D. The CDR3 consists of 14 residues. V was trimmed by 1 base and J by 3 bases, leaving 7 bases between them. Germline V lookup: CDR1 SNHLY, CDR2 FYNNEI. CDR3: CASSEGPINQPQHF. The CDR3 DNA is TGTGCCAGCAGTGAAGGACCGATCAATCAGCCCCAGCATTTT. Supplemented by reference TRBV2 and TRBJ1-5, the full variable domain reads EPEVTQTPSHQVTQMGQEVILRCVPISNHLYFYWYRQILGQKVEFLVSFYNNEISEKSEIFDDQFSVERPDGSNFTLKIRSTKLEDSAMYFCASSEGPINQPQHFGDGTRLSIL.

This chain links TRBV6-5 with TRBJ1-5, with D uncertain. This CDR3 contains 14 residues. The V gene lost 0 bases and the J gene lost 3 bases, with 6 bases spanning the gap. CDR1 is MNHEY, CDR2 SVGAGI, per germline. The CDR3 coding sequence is TGTGCCAGCAGTTACTCGATCTCCAATCAGCCCCAGCATTTT. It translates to CASSYSISNQPQHF.

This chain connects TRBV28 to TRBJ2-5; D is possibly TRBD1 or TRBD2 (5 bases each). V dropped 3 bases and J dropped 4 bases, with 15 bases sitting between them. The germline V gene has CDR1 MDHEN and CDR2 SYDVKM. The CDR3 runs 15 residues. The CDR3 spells CASSFGFSGGETQYF. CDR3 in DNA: TGTGCCAGCAGTTTTGGGTTCTCTGGGGGAGAGACCCAGTACTTC.

CDR3 region: CAWSTTLRFEQYF. In DNA form, the CDR3 reads TGTGCCTGGAGTACAACGCTGAGGTTCGAGCAGTACTTC. The chain carries TRBV30 and TRBJ2-7; D is unresolved. V was pared by 2 bases and J by 6 bases, with 14 bases between. The CDR3 has 13 amino acids. Germline CDR1 and CDR2: GTSNPN and SVGIG (reference sequence).

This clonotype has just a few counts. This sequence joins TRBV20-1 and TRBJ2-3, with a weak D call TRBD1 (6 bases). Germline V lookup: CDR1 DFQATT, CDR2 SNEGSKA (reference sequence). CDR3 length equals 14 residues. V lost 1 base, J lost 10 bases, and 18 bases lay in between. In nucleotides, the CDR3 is TGCAGTGCTAGAGTAGTGGGGGCACAGTTGCCGCAGTATTTT. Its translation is CSARVVGAQLPQYF.

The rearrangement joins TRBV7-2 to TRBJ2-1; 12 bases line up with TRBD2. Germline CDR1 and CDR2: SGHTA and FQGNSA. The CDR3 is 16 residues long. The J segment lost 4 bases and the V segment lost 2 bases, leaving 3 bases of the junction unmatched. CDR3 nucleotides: TGTGCCAGCAGCTTACTAGCGGGAGGGTCGTACAATGAGCAGTTCTTC. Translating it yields CASSLLAGGSYNEQFF.

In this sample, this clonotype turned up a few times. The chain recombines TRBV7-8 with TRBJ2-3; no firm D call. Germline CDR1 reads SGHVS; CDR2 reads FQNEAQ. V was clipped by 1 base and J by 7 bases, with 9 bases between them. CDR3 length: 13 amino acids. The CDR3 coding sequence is TGTGCCAGCAGCTTAGGGAGAAGGAATACGCAGTATTTT. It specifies CASSLGRRNTQYF.

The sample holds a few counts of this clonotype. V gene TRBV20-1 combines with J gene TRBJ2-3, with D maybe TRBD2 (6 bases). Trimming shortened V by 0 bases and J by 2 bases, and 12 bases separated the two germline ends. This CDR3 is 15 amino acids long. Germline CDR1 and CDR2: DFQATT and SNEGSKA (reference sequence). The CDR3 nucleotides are TGCAGTGCTAGAGATGGGGGGAGTTCCACAGATACGCAGTATTTT. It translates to CSARDGGSSTDTQYF.

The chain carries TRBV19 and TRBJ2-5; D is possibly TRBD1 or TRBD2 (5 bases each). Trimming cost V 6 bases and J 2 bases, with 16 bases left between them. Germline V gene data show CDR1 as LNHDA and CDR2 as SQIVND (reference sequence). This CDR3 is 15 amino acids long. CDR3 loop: CASSAVGEPQETQYF. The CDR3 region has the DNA TGTGCCAGTAGCGCCGTGGGGGAGCCTCAAGAGACCCAGTACTTC.

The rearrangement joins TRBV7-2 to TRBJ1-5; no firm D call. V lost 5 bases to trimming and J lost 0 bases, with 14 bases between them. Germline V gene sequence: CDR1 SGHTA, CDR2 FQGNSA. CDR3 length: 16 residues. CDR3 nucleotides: TGTGCCAGCAGCCTTCCCGGCGGACCTAGCAATCAGCCCCAGCATTTT. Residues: CASSLPGGPSNQPQHF. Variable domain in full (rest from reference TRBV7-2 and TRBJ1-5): GAGVSQSPSNKVTEKGKDVELRCDPISGHTALYWYRQSLGQGLEFLIYFQGNSAPDKSGLPSDRFSAERTGGSVSTLTIQRTQQEDSAVYLCASSLPGGPSNQPQHFGDGTRLSIL.

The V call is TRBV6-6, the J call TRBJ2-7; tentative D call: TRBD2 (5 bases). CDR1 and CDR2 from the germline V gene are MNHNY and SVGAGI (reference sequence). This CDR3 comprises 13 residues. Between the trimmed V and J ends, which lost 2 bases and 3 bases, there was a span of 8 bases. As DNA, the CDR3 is TGTGCCAGCAGTTACCCCGGACTCTACGAGCAGTACTTC. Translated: CASSYPGLYEQYF.

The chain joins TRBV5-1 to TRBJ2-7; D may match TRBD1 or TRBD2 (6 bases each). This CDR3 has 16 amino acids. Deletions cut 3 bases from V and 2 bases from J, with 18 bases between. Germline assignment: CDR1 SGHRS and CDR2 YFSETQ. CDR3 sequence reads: CASSSLPGAGPYEQYF. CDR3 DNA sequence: TGCGCCAGCAGCTCGCTCCCGGGGGCAGGGCCCTACGAGCAGTACTTC.

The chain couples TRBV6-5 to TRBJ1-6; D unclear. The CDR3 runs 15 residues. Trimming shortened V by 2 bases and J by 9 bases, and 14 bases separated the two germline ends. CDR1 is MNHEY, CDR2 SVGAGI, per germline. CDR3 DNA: TGTGCCAGCAGTTACAATCCCGGGCCCGGTTCACCCCTCCACTTT. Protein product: CASSYNPGPGSPLHF.